This record covers a single T cell receptor beta chain. The antigen is unknown. The CDR3 is 15 residues long. The trim removed 2 bases at V and 3 bases at J, leaving 6 bases unmatched. Per germline, CDR1 SGHRS and CDR2 YFSETQ. These data belong to a study of cytomegalovirus exposure and HLA in healthy donors. Study-wide points: Across all donors, roughly uniform sequencing depth was an assumption of the presence/absence analyses.

The PCR employed 60 Vbeta primers together with 13 Jbeta primers. Libraries were prepared by immunoSEQ multiplex PCR; TCRdb keeps only in-frame clonotypes and omits some of them. The sample records approximately 160,000 clones, 80% to 85% being singletons. The sequenced material came from PBMCs. The TCR sequence derives from a human donor in good health. The chain combines TRBV5-1 with TRBJ2-7; 9 positions agree with TRBD2. CDR3 residues: CASSLLAGDIYEQYF. CDR3 nucleotides: TGCGCCAGCAGCTTACTAGCGGGTGATATCTACGAGCAGTACTTC.